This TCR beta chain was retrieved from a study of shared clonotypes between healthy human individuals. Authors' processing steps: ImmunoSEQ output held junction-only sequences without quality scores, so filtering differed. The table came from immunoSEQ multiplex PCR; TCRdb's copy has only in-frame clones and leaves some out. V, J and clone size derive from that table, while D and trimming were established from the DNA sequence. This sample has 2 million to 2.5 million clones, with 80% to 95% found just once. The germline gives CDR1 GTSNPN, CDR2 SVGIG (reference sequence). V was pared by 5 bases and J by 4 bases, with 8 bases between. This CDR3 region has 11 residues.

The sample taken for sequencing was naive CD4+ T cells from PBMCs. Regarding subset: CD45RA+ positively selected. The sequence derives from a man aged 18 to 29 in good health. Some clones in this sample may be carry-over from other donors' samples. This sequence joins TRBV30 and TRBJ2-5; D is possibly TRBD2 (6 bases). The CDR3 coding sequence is TGTGCCTGGGGGGGGACAGAGACCCAGTACTTC. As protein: CAWGGTETQYF.